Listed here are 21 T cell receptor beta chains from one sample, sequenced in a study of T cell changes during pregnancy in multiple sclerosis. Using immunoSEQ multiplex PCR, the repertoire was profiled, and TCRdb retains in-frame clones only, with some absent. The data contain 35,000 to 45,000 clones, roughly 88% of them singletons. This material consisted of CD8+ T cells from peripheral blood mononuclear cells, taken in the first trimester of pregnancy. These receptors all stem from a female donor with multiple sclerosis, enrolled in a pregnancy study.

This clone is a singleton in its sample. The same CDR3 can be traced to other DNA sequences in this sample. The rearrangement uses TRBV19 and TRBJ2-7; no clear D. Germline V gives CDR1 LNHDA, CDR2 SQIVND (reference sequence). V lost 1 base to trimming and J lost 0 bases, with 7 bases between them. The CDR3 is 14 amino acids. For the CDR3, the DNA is TGTGCCAGTAGTATAGTTGGCAGCTCCTACGAGCAGTACTTC. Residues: CASSIVGSSYEQYF.

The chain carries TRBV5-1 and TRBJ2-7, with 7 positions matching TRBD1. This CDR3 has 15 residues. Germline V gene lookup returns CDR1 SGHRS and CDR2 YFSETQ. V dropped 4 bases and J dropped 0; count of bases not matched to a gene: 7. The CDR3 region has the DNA TGCGCCAGCAGCCCCCCCAGGGACAGCTCCTACGAGCAGTACTTC. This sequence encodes CASSPPRDSSYEQYF. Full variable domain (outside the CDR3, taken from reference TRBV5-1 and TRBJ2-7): KAGVTQTPRYLIKTRGQQVTLSCSPISGHRSVSWYQQTPGQGLQFLFEYFSETQRNKGNFPGRFSGRQFSNSRSEMNVSTLELGDSALYLCASSPPRDSSYEQYFGPGTRLTVT.

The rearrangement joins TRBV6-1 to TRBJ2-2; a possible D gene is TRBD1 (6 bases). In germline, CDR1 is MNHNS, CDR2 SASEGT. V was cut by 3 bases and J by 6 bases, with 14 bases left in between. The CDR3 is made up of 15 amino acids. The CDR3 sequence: CASSDRGSSPGELFF. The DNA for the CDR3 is TGTGCCAGCAGTGACAGGGGATCGAGTCCCGGGGAGCTGTTTTTT.

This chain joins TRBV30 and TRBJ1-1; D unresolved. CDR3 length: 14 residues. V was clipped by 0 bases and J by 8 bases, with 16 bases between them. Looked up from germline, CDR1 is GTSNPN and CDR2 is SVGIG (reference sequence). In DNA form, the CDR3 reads TGTGCCTGGAGTGTATCCCCGGACCTAGCAGAAGCTTTCTTT. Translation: CAWSVSPDLAEAFF.

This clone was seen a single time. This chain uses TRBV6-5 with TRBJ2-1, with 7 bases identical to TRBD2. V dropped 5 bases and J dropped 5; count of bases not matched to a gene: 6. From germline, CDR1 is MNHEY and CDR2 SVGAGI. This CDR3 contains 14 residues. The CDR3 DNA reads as TGTGCCAGCAGTATCGGCGGGGGACACAATGAGCAGTTCTTC. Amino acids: CASSIGGGHNEQFF.

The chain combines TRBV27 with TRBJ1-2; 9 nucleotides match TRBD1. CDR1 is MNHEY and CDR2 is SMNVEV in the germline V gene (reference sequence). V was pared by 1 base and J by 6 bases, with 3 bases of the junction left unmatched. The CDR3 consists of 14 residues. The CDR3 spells CASSLFGDRDGYTF. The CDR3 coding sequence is TGTGCCAGCAGTTTATTTGGGGACAGGGATGGCTACACCTTC.

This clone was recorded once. CDR3 DNA sequence: TGTGCCAGCAGGGCGGGACAGGGGAATGAAAAACTGTTTTTT. It translates to CASRAGQGNEKLFF. V usage is TRBV6-5 and J usage is TRBJ1-4, with 10 bases lining up with TRBD1. The ends lost 6 bases at V and 5 bases at J; junction bases unmatched: 3. CDR1 and CDR2 (germline): MNHEY, SVGAGI. CDR3 length: 14 residues.

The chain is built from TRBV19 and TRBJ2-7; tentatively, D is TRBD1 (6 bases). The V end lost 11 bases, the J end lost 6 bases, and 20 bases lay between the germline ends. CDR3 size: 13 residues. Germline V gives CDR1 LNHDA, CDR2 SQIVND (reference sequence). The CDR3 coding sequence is TGTGCCGCACAGGGTGGTCCTGTGGCCGAGCAGTACTTC. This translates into CAAQGGPVAEQYF.

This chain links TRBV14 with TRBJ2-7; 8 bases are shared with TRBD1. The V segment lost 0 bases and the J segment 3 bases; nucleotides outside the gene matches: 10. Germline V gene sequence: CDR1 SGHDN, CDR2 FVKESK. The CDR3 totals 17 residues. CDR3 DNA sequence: TGTGCCAGCAGCCAAGACGTCCCGGGACAGGCCATCTACGAGCAGTACTTC. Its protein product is CASSQDVPGQAIYEQYF. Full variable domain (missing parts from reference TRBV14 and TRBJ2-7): EAGVTQFPSHSVIEKGQTVTLRCDPISGHDNLYWYRRVMGKEIKFLLHFVKESKQDESGMPNNRFLAERTGGTYSTLKVQPAELEDSGVYFCASSQDVPGQAIYEQYFGPGTRLTVT.

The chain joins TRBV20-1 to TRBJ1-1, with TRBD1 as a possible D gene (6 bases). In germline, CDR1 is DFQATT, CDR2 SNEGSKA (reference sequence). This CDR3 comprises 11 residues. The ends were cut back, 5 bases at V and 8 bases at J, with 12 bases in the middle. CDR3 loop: CSAQVQGEAFF. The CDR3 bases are TGCAGTGCTCAAGTACAGGGAGAAGCTTTCTTT.

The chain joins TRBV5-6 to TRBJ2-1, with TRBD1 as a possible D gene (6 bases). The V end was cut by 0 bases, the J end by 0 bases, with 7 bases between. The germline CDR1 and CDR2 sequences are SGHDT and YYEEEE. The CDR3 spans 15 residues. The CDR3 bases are TGTGCCAGCAGCTTGGGAGGGGGCTCCTACAATGAGCAGTTCTTC. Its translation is CASSLGGGSYNEQFF.

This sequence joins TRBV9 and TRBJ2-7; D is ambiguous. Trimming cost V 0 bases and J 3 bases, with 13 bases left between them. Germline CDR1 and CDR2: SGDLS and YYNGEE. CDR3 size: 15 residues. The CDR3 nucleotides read TGTGCCAGCAGCGTAGAACCTCTGGGCAGCTACGAGCAGTACTTC. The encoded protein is CASSVEPLGSYEQYF.

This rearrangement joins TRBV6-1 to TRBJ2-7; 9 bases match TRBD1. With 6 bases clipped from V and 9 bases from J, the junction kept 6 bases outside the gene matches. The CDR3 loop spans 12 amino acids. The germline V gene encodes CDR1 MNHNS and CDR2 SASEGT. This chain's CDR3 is CASRGQGYGQYF. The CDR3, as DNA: TGTGCCAGCAGGGGACAGGGCTATGGGCAGTACTTC.

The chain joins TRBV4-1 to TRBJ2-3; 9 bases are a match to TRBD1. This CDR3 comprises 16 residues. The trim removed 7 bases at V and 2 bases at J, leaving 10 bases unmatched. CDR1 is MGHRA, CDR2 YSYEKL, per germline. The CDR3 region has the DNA TGCGCCAGCACCGATTTAACAGGGGGCAACACAGATACGCAGTATTTT. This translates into CASTDLTGGNTDTQYF.

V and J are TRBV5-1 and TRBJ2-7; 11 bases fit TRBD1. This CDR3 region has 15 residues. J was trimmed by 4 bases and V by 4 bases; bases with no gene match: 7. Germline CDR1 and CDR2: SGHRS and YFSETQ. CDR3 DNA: TGCGCCAGCAGCGGCGGGACAGGGGGAGGATACGAGCAGTACTTC. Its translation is CASSGGTGGGYEQYF. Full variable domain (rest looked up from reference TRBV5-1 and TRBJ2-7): KAGVTQTPRYLIKTRGQQVTLSCSPISGHRSVSWYQQTPGQGLQFLFEYFSETQRNKGNFPGRFSGRQFSNSRSEMNVSTLELGDSALYLCASSGGTGGGYEQYFGPGTRLTVT.

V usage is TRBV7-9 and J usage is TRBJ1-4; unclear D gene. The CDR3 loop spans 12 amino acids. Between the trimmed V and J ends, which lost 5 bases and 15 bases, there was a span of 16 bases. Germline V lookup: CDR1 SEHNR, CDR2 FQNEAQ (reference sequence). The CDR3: CASSPAAPGVFF. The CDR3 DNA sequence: TGTGCCAGCAGCCCGGCCGCGCCCGGAGTGTTTTTT.

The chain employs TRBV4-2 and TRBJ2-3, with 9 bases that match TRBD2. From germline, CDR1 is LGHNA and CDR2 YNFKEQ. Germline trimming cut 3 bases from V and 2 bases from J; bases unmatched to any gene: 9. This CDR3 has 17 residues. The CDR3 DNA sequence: TGTGCCAGCAGCCATCTCGGAATAGCGGGGGACACAGATACGCAGTATTTT. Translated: CASSHLGIAGDTDTQYF.

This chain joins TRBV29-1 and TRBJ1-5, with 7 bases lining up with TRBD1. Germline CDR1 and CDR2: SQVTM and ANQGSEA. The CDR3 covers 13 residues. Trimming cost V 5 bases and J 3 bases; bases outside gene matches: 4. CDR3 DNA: TGCAGCGTTTCACAGGGGAACAATCAGCCCCAGCATTTT. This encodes CSVSQGNNQPQHF. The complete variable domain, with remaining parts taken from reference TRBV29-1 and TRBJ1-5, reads SAVISQKPSRDICQRGTSLTIQCQVDSQVTMMFWYRQQPGQSLTLIATANQGSEATYESGFVIDKFPISRPNLTFSTLTVSNMSPEDSSIYLCSVSQGNNQPQHFGDGTRLSIL.

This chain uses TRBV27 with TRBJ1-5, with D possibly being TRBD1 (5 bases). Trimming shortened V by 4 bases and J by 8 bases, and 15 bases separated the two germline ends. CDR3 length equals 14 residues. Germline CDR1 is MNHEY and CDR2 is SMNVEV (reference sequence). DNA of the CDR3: TGTGCCAGCAGTTCCCTAGTGGGGGGGGAGCCCCAGCATTTT. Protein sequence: CASSSLVGGEPQHF.

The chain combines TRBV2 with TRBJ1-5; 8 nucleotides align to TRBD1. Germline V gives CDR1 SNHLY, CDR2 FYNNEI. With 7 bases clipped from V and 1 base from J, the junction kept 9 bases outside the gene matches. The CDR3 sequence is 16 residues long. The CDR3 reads CASNTRTGYSNQPQHF. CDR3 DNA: TGTGCCAGCAATACAAGGACAGGGTACAGCAATCAGCCCCAGCATTTT.

CDR3 nucleotide sequence: TGTGCCAGCAGCTTGGGACAGGGGTCGATTGAGCAGTACTTC. Translated, it gives CASSLGQGSIEQYF. The V gene is TRBV7-2, the J gene TRBJ2-7; 10 bases map to TRBD1. The length of the CDR3 is 14 residues. Germline trimming cut 3 bases from V and 7 bases from J; bases unmatched to any gene: 6. The germline gives CDR1 SGHTA, CDR2 FQGNSA.